This T cell receptor (beta chain) is drawn from a study of T-cell memory formation after mild COVID-19. TCRdb independently ran MiXCR on the 5' RACE reads; one entry per CDR3 protein. This sample has more than 300,000 distinct CDR3 sequences, with roughly an eighth found just once. This clonotype was counted a few times. Germline V gene lookup returns CDR1 SQVTM and CDR2 ANQGSEA. Trimming shortened V by 4 bases and J by 3 bases, and 7 bases separated the two germline ends. This CDR3 is 11 amino acids long. The sequence was collected from a man between 18 and 35 years old who had mild COVID-19 (a few samples of this study predate the infection). Cell type and time point are not known. The source material was PBMCs or a T cell subset sorted from them (not recorded which). V and J are TRBV29-1 and TRBJ2-7, with unresolved D. The CDR3 DNA sequence: TGCAGCGTTGGGGCCTACTACGAGCAGTACTTC. Its translation: CSVGAYYEQYF.